This TCR beta chain emerged from a study of T-cell reconstitution after alpha-beta-depleted transplantation in children. The TCRbeta library was prepared with unique molecular identifiers. TCRdb ran MiXCR on the PCR reads and lists one entry per CDR3 protein. The sample holds about a million distinct CDR3 sequences, about 29% seen once. Findings and limits, study-wide: From surviving recipient T cells and thymic progenitors came the high day-60 TCRbeta diversity observed in some patients.

About this clonotype: The antigen remains undetermined.

This receptor was obtained from a boy younger than two who had a stem cell transplant for SCID, so the T cells may come from the graft donor. The source material was PBMCs, mostly from graft donor cells, sampled 360 days after TCRalphabeta/CD19-depleted stem cell transplant.

The CDR3 sequence: CASSPQVAGVQLVQYF. CDR3 coding DNA: TGCGCCAGCAGCCCGCAGGTGGCGGGGGTACAATTAGTGCAGTACTTC. V is TRBV4-3 and J is TRBJ2-7; TRBD2 agrees at 7 bases. The CDR3 runs 16 residues. After removal of 4 bases from V and 9 bases from J, the junction contained 18 bases not matched to a gene. Germline values: CDR1 LGHNA, CDR2 YSLEER.